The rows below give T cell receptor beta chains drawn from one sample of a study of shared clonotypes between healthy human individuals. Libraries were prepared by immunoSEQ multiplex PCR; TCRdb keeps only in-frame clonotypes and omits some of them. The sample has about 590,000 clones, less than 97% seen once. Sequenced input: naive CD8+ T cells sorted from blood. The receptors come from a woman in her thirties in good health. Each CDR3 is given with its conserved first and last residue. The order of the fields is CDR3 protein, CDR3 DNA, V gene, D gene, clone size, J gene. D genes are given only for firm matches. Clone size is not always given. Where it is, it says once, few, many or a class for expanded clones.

CDR3 protein: CASSLVAPGETQYF
CDR3 DNA: TGTGCCAGCAGCTTAGTAGCCCCAGGGGAGACCCAGTACTTC
V gene: TRBV7-9
D gene: -
clone size: once
J gene: TRBJ2-5

CDR3 protein: CASHELAGGVTGELFF
CDR3 DNA: TGTGCCAGCCACGAGCTAGCGGGAGGTGTGACCGGGGAGCTGTTTTTT
V gene: TRBV27
D gene: TRBD2
clone size: -
J gene: TRBJ2-2

CDR3 protein: CASSLLSRALTSEPQHF
CDR3 DNA: TGTGCCAGCAGCTTATTGTCCAGGGCCCTTACAAGTGAGCCCCAGCATTTT
V gene: TRBV7-8
D gene: -
clone size: -
J gene: TRBJ1-5

CDR3 protein: CASSFSVRNEQYF
CDR3 DNA: TGTGCCAGCAGTTTCTCCGTCCGTAACGAGCAGTACTTC
V gene: TRBV28
D gene: -
clone size: -
J gene: TRBJ2-7

CDR3 protein: CASSPDRTNYGYTF
CDR3 DNA: TGTGCCAGCAGTCCGGACCGAACTAACTATGGCTACACCTTC
V gene: TRBV14
D gene: -
clone size: -
J gene: TRBJ1-2

CDR3 protein: CASSTGDEQYF
CDR3 DNA: TGCGCCAGCAGTACAGGGGACGAGCAGTACTTC
V gene: TRBV10-1
D gene: TRBD1
clone size: few
J gene: TRBJ2-7

CDR3 protein: CASSVDRGSSGNTIYF
CDR3 DNA: TGTGCCAGCAGCGTAGACAGGGGAAGCTCTGGAAACACCATATATTTT
V gene: TRBV9
D gene: TRBD1
clone size: -
J gene: TRBJ1-3

CDR3 protein: CASSEDSGRGDTQYF
CDR3 DNA: TGTGCCAGCAGTGAGGATAGCGGGAGAGGAGATACGCAGTATTTT
V gene: TRBV2
D gene: TRBD2
clone size: -
J gene: TRBJ2-3

CDR3 protein: CASSQAILAGEVHF
CDR3 DNA: TGCGCCAGCAGCCAAGCGATCCTAGCGGGAGAGGTCCACTTC
V gene: TRBV4-1
D gene: TRBD2
clone size: -
J gene: TRBJ2-7

CDR3 protein: CASSSSVAYEQYF
CDR3 DNA: TGTGCCAGCAGTTCCTCGGTGGCCTACGAGCAGTACTTC
V gene: TRBV27
D gene: -
clone size: -
J gene: TRBJ2-7

CDR3 protein: CASSLSIGANVLTF
CDR3 DNA: TGTGCCAGCAGTTTATCGATTGGGGCCAACGTCCTGACTTTC
V gene: TRBV27
D gene: -
clone size: -
J gene: TRBJ2-6

CDR3 protein: CASSAQTGAGANVLTF
CDR3 DNA: TGTGCCAGCAGTGCCCAGACAGGGGCCGGGGCCAACGTCCTGACTTTC
V gene: TRBV2
D gene: TRBD1
clone size: -
J gene: TRBJ2-6

CDR3 protein: CASSYSGRGRHGYTF
CDR3 DNA: TGTGCCAGCAGTTACTCGGGGCGTGGGAGACATGGCTACACCTTC
V gene: TRBV6-5
D gene: -
clone size: -
J gene: TRBJ1-2

CDR3 protein: CASSFFWTGSYEQYF
CDR3 DNA: TGTGCCAGCAGCTTTTTCTGGACAGGGTCCTACGAGCAGTACTTC
V gene: TRBV11-2
D gene: TRBD1
clone size: -
J gene: TRBJ2-7